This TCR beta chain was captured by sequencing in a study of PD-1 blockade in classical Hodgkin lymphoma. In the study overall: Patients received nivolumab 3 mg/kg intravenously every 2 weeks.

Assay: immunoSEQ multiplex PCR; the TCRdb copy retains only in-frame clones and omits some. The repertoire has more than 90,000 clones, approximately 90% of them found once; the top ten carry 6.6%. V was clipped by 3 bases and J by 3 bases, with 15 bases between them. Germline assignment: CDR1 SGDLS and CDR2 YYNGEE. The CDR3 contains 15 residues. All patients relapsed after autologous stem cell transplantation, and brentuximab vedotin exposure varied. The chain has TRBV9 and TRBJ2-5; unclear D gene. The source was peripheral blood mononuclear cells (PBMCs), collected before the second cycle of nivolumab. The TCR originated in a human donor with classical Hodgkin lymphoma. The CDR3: CASSGKDGDEETQYF. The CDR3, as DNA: TGTGCCAGCAGCGGTAAGGATGGCGACGAAGAGACCCAGTACTTC.